Each of the 8 T cell receptor beta chains below was sequenced from the same sample in a study of blood T cells in healthy people across ages. For the second PCR, which ran for roughly 6 to 11 cycles, a sample-barcoded 5' primer and a J-beta primer mix were used. TCRdb itself ran the 5' RACE reads through MiXCR, one entry per CDR3 protein. The sample shows 800,000 to 950,000 distinct CDR3 sequences, around 48% of them seen only once. What was sequenced was blood. All receptors derive from a young man in good health.

The genes are TRBV4-1 and TRBJ2-1; D possibly corresponds to TRBD1 (5 bases). Trimming removed 0 bases at V and 8 bases at J, with 8 bases between. The germline gives CDR1 MGHRA, CDR2 YSYEKL. This CDR3 contains 13 residues. The DNA for the CDR3 is TGCGCCAGCAGCCAAGATTGGGGCGATGAGCAGTTCTTC. It specifies CASSQDWGDEQFF.

At least ten counts were recorded for this clonotype. One end of the junction fails to match germline, which may point to a read error. This chain connects TRBV11-2 to TRBJ2-1; no definite D call. The CDR3 has 11 residues. Germline values: CDR1 SGHAT, CDR2 FQNNGV. The CDR3 sequence is CASSLGIEQFF. As DNA, the CDR3 is TGCGCCAGCAGCTTGGGAATTGAGCAGTTCTTC.

Only one count was recorded for this clonotype. This chain joins TRBV6-1 and TRBJ2-7, with a weak D call TRBD2 (6 bases). The germline CDR1 and CDR2 sequences are MNHNS and SASEGT. The ends were cut back, 10 bases at V and 5 bases at J, with 24 bases in the middle. This CDR3 comprises 15 residues. The CDR3 nucleotides read TGTGCCACGGTGGGCTGGGAAACAAGGGAGGACGAGCAGTACTTC. This gives the protein CATVGWETREDEQYF.

This rearrangement joins TRBV7-2 to TRBJ2-1; 7 bases are shared with TRBD2. The CDR3 totals 16 residues. CDR1 is SGHTA, CDR2 FQGNSA, per germline. J was trimmed by 10 bases and V by 5 bases; bases with no gene match: 17. The CDR3 loop is CASSRGVDKGIREQFF. The CDR3 coding sequence is TGTGCCAGCAGCCGGGGGGTGGACAAGGGGATACGGGAGCAGTTCTTC.

This clonotype was detected only once. The gene calls are TRBV20-1 and TRBJ2-1; 8 bases fit TRBD2. After removal of 4 bases from V and 10 bases from J, the junction contained 12 bases not matched to a gene. CDR3 length equals 14 residues. In germline, CDR1 is DFQATT, CDR2 SNEGSKA (reference sequence). The CDR3, as DNA: TGCAGTGCTATGTCCGGCGGGAGGCTGGTAGAGCAGTTCTTC. It codes for CSAMSGGRLVEQFF.

Only a few counts were recorded for this clonotype. The rearrangement joins TRBV14 to TRBJ2-2, with a tentative D call TRBD2 (5 bases). The CDR3 totals 14 residues. Trimming took off 2 bases at V and 6 bases at J, with 10 bases between the two ends. Germline CDR1 SGHDN, CDR2 FVKESK. The CDR3 spells CASSQNGIPGELFF. In DNA, the CDR3 is TGTGCCAGCAGCCAAAACGGGATTCCCGGGGAGCTGTTTTTT.

The sample holds a few counts of this clonotype. The genes are TRBV9 and TRBJ1-2; 7 bases fit TRBD1. The CDR3 is 14 amino acids. The germline V gene has CDR1 SGDLS and CDR2 YYNGEE. V lost 6 bases and J lost 1; bases outside the gene matches: 6. The CDR3 coding sequence is TGTGCCAGCAAGGCAGGGGGTTATAACTATGGCTACACCTTC. This sequence encodes CASKAGGYNYGYTF.

In this sample, this clonotype turned up a few times. The chain recombines TRBV2 with TRBJ1-1, with no clear D. Germline-derived CDR1 and CDR2 are SNHLY and FYNNEI. CDR3 length equals 14 residues. Trimming stripped 4 bases from V and 1 base from J, with 10 bases between. DNA for the CDR3: TGTGCCAGCAGTGTAGGCAGGCAGAACACTGAAGCTTTCTTT. This gives the protein CASSVGRQNTEAFF.